The sequence of this TCR beta chain was determined in a study of shared clonotypes between healthy human individuals. The wider study: With ages of 18 to 49, the donors were a couple of women and a few men.

The germline V gene encodes CDR1 MNHNS and CDR2 SASEGT. Losses at the gene ends were 4 bases for V and 4 bases for J; bases not matched to a gene: 4. CDR3 size: 14 residues. It was into CD45RA+ naive and CD45RA-negative memory subsets that the CD4+ cells were split. Libraries were prepared by immunoSEQ multiplex PCR; TCRdb keeps only in-frame clonotypes and omits some of them. The table includes a few million clones, roughly 92% detected once. V usage is TRBV6-1 and J usage is TRBJ1-3; 7 bases map to TRBD1. The clonotype comes from a young man in good health. Some clones in this sample may be carry-over from other donors' samples. The sequencing sample was made of naive CD4+ T cells from PBMCs. Noted subset: CD45RA+ positively selected. CDR3 nucleotides: TGTGCCAGCAGTGTGGAGGGGGCAGGAAACACCATATATTTT. Residues: CASSVEGAGNTIYF.